This TCR beta chain was recovered during a study of cytomegalovirus exposure and HLA in healthy donors (dated by TCRdb to between 2016 and 2019). The study in broad terms: An earlier analysis of fewer than 750 of the donors reported around 280 Gb of sequence data and approximately 120 million unique TCR beta sequences obtained from roughly 180 million T cells. An early release covering about 600 HLA-typed donors comprised approximately 300 gigabases of sequencing data and around 86 million unique TCR sequences. The genetic ancestry cluster associated with self-reported Caucasian donors included about four fifths of the approximately 400 genotyped donors. The study aimed to test whether cataloging public T cell receptors could reveal signatures of past pathogen exposure. The study used immunosequencing to profile the T cell repertoires of several hundred subjects and linked those repertoires to cytomegalovirus serostatus. Besides the first cohort of 550 to 750 subjects, a separate validation cohort made up of roughly 120 different subjects was used. To predict cytomegalovirus infection status, the study combined high-throughput TCR immunosequencing, statistical association of individual TCRs with disease status, and machine learning. A later analysis re-examined previously published TCR beta repertoires from just over 650 donors and added high-resolution HLA genotyping to investigate patterns of TCR occurrence. Rather than drawing on any new phenotypic data, the later analysis identified candidate immune exposures from TCR beta sequences and the way those sequences occurred across donors. An earlier analysis of 587 of the donors used high-throughput TCR beta sequencing to judge whether each TCR beta V gene segment behaved as functional or pseudogenic. Donor age, sex, ethnicity and CMV serostatus were collected together with the repertoire data. In a later genetic analysis, genome-wide SNP genotypes for about three fifths of the 666 donors were used, and that subset was treated as a discovery cohort. Every discovery cohort repertoire had been produced on one sequencing platform. HLA typing covered class I and class II loci at four-digit resolution. Typing coverage differed by locus: A, B, C, DRB1 and DQB1 were typed in roughly 620-630 donors, DQA1 in 500 to 550, DPA1 in 600 to 610, and DPB1 in around 490. Because of strong linkage in the cohort, four to six DR-DQ haplotypes were treated as single units for association and clustering. On average, roughly 250,000 unique TCR beta nucleotide sequences were sequenced per donor among about 400 genotyped donors of the cohort, with 15% to 20% of those sequences being non-productive.

The CDR1 and CDR2 encoded by the germline V gene are MRHNA and SNTAGT. Measured from the cysteine to the phenylalanine, the CDR3 is 15 residues long. Here the CDR3 DNA is all that survives: 45 bases in frame from base 1. Trimmed from V: 3 bases; trimmed from J: 1 base; junction bases lacking a gene match: 3. The method behind the library was the immunoSEQ multiplex PCR assay. For the multiplex PCR, a mixture combining 60 forward primers for TCR Vbeta segments and 13 reverse primers for TCR Jbeta segments was used. A multiplex PCR assay on genomic DNA amplified the CDR3 region of rearranged TCR beta genes. The Illumina HiSeq System was used to sequence the amplified TCR beta libraries as 87-base-pair reads. In the paper's pipeline: Across the 640 or so repertoires, a later analysis counted some 81 million unique TCR beta chains, roughly 11 million of which were shared by at least two donors. To remove PCR and sequencing errors, raw reads were error-corrected and collapsed into unique sequences using a nearest-neighbor algorithm that merged closely related sequences. To assign V, D and J gene segments, CDR3 sequences were aligned to IMGT reference sequences. For a sequence to be retained, a match of at least six nucleotides to both a V gene segment and a J gene segment was required. Rearrangements were called productive when the CDR3 lacked stop codons and stayed in frame with V and J; all others were non-productive. CDR3 was defined by IMGT convention, running from the second conserved V-encoded cysteine to the conserved J-encoded phenylalanine. In an earlier analysis of 550 to 650 of the donors, sequences lacking an unambiguous match to a single V gene segment were excluded. An earlier analysis of fewer than 750 of the donors classified V segments as functional when productive rearrangements were above 56.7% and as segregating when the standard deviation between donors was above 5%. A statistical classification framework was built for diagnosing cytomegalovirus status from the catalog of TCR beta chain sequences. A later analysis assigned V and J genes by comparing TCR nucleotide sequences with IMGT/GENE-DB human TR gene sequences. In a later analysis, CDR3 sequences and most-parsimonious VDJ recombination scenarios were assigned using the TCRdist pipeline. In a later analysis, each TCR beta chain was defined by its CDR3 amino acid sequence together with its V-gene family, and reads without a unique V-gene family were excluded. As a way to deal with suspected cross-contamination and a sequencing artifact, a later analysis dropped roughly 600 nucleotide sequences that were highly shared and had low generation probability. In a later analysis, a clonal expansion index was calculated for each public chain from normalized within-repertoire ranks of inferred template counts. A later analysis computed generation probabilities with a VDJ recombination model fitted to out-of-frame rearrangements, and checked the results against IGoR. Hypergeometric tests were used in a later analysis to score TCR-TCR, TCR-HLA and TCR-CMV co-occurrence, with a repertoire-size bias correction applied to the TCR pairs. In a later analysis, false discovery rates were estimated by permuting HLA or CMV assignments 20 times. A later analysis grouped co-occurring TCRs with DBSCAN, adding TCRdist sequence similarity when clustering within HLA-allele-positive subsets. Repertoires with fewer than 30,000 or more than 120,000 public chains were left out of co-occurrence clustering, as were about five repertoires with anomalous nucleotide sharing. TCRdb carries this immuneACCESS record with in-frame sequences only. Its versions omit some clonotypes, under half of them owing to an unresolved V gene in the studies checked, with the rest unexplained. That table furnishes V, J and clone size, whereas the DNA furnished D and trimming. In this sample the table shows 150,000 to 200,000 clones, 81% of which occur a single time. About 1.8% of the sample belongs to the ten largest clones.

The cohort comprised several hundred healthy bone marrow donors. At the time of sampling, every cohort member was nominally healthy, though immune exposures that went unrecorded were likely present. The donor tested CMV seronegative, placing the donor among the 350 or so seronegative members of the cohort. Each donor provided a peripheral blood sample, and peripheral blood mononuclear cells were used for TCR beta sequencing. Genomic DNA was extracted from the blood cell samples with the Qiagen DNeasy Blood Extraction Kit. Broader findings and caveats from the paper: A later genetic analysis reported fewer N-insertions in productive TCRs among donors in an Asian-associated ancestry cluster than the approximately 670-donor mean. The study gave a list of some 150 TCR beta chains associated with cytomegalovirus. Specific HLA alleles were associated with 15,000 to 20,000 TCR beta sequences at a false discovery rate of 0.05 in a later analysis. A few of the identified cytomegalovirus-associated TCR beta chains were confirmed in vitro to be specific for cytomegalovirus antigens. Some IMGT-functional V segments, including TRBV6-2 and TRBV6-3, could not be distinguished by the 87-base-pair reads and were therefore excluded. Cytomegalovirus status was reported to be diagnosed by the classifier with high specificity and sensitivity in both the original and validation cohorts. An association between a missense DCLRE1C variant and V-gene and J-gene trimming of TCR beta chains was found in a later genetic analysis and replicated in an independent cohort. The authors suggested that the approach could potentially be extended to other disease states and immunological phenotypes. Several of the top co-occurrence clusters appeared to be linked to parvovirus B19, influenza, CMV and Epstein-Barr virus, according to a later analysis. In a later analysis, HLA-associated TCR beta chains showed more clonal expansion and lower generation probabilities than non-associated chains that were equally common. Immune exposure information for the cohort was limited to CMV serostatus. The presence/absence analyses assumed that sequencing depth was roughly uniform across donors, and that assumption may not be true. Broadly in line with IMGT annotations, most TCR beta V segments showed up in productive rearrangements about 90% or about 30% of the time in an earlier analysis of a few hundred of the donors. Because HLA typing was unavailable for some donors at each locus, only the typed subset was used in association tests. When HLA alleles, especially DR and DQ, strongly co-occurred, attributing TCR associations to individual alleles was difficult. A further reported finding was that TCR beta sequences accurately predicted the HLA-A and HLA-B alleles for most subjects in the first cohort. The cohort was sequenced for TCR beta chains only, and without alpha or paired-chain data the features that could be detected were limited. Linkage disequilibrium might explain the correlated functional status among segregating V segments, but an unknown experimental factor could not be excluded. A later analysis found that most CMV-associated TCR beta chains appeared HLA-restricted, with HLA associations seemingly driven largely by CMV exposure. A cluster of highly shared sequence variants was judged likely to be a technical artifact of the sequencing pipeline. Across donors, most TCR sequences were observed very rarely, whereas some public TCRs were present in many individuals. In a later analysis, TCR association rates were found to vary across HLA loci, with the most associated TCRs seen for DRB1 alleles and the fewest for HLA-C alleles. The earlier analysis of fewer than 750 of the donors excluded around 17 rarely observed V segments, including chromosome 9 orphons, because counts were too low.

This clone has more than one count but fewer than ten. The antigen it binds to is not known. No clone much larger than this one lies a single base away; base qualities are absent. Other DNA sequences in the sample encode the same CDR3. The source is a young man in good health and CMV-seronegative. Sequenced input: PBMCs. Here the chain combines TRBV6-4 and TRBJ2-3; 8 central bases correspond to TRBD2. CDR3 region: CASSETSGGTDTQYF. At the DNA level, the sequence is TGTGCCAGCAGTGAAACTAGCGGCGGCACAGATACGCAGTATTTT.